This T cell receptor (beta chain) was documented in a study of OX40 agonist ivuxolimab in advanced cancers. Measured with immunoSEQ multiplex PCR; TCRdb has only the in-frame clones, and not every one. Of 90,000 to 130,000 clones detected, roughly nine tenths appear once; the ten largest clones hold around 0.26%. The CDR3 contains 14 residues. Trimming removed 5 bases from V and 2 bases from J, with 13 bases in between. Germline V gives CDR1 SGHAT, CDR2 FQNNGV. The sequencing here drew on CD4+ or CD8+ T cells sorted from blood, taken in a trial of the OX40 agonist ivuxolimab. The chain combines TRBV11-2 with TRBJ2-7; possibly TRBD2 for D (6 bases). The sequence came from an adult with an advanced solid tumor such as melanoma, head and neck, liver or kidney cancer. The CDR3, as DNA: TGTGCCAGCAGCCCAGGAGGGGTGGCCTACGAGCAGTACTTC. Translating gives CASSPGGVAYEQYF.